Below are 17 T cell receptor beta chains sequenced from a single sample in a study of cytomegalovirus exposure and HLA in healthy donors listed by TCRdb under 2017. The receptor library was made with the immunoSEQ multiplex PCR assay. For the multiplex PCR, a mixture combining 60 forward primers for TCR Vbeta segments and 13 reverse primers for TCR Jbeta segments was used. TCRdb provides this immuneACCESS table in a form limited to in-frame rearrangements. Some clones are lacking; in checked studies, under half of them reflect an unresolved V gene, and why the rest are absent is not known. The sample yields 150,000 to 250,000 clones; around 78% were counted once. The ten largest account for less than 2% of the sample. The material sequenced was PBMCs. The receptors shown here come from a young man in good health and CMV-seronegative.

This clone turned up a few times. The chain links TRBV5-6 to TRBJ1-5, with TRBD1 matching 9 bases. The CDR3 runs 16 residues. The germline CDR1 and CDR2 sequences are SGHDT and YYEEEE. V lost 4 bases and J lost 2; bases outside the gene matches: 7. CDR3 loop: CASSAGQGRGNQPQHF. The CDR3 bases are TGTGCCAGCAGCGCGGGACAGGGAAGGGGCAATCAGCCCCAGCATTTT.

The CDR3 DNA reads TGCGCCAGCAGCCAACAGCGGGTAAACACCGGGGAGCTGTTTTTT. Encoded protein: CASSQQRVNTGELFF. The rearrangement links TRBV4-1 to TRBJ2-2, with D possibly TRBD2 on 6 matching bases. Per germline, CDR1 MGHRA and CDR2 YSYEKL. The CDR3 sequence is 15 residues long. V was pared by 2 bases and J by 2 bases, with 9 bases between.

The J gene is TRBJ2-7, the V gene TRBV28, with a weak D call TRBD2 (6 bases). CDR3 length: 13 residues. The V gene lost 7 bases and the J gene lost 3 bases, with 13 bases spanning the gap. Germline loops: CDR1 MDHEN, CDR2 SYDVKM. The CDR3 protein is CASNPSGVYEQYF. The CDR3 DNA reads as TGTGCCAGCAATCCTTCGGGGGTCTACGAGCAGTACTTC.

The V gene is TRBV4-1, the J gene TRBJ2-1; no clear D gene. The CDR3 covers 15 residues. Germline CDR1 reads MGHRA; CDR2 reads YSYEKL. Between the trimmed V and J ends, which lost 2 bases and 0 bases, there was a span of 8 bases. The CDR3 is CASSQLTSSYNEQFF. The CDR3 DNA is TGCGCCAGCAGCCAACTCACCAGCTCCTACAATGAGCAGTTCTTC.

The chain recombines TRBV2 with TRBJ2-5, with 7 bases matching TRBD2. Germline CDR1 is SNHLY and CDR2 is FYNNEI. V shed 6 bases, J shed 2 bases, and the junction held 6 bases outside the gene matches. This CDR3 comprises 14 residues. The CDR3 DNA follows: TGTGCCAGCAGGCTAGCGGAAGTACAAGAGACCCAGTACTTC. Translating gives CASRLAEVQETQYF.

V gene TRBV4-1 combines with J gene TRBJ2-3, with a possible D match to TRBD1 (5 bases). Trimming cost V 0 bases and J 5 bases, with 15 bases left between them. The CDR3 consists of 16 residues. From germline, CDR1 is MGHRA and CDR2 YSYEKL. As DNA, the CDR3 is TGCGCCAGCAGCCAAGAGGGGTCAGGGTCAATAGATACGCAGTATTTT. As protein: CASSQEGSGSIDTQYF.

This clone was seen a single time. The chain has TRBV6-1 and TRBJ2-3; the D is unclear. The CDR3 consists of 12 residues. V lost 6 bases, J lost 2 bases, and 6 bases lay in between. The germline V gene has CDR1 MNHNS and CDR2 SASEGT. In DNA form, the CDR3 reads TGTGCCAGCAGACCCTACACAGATACGCAGTATTTT. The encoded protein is CASRPYTDTQYF.

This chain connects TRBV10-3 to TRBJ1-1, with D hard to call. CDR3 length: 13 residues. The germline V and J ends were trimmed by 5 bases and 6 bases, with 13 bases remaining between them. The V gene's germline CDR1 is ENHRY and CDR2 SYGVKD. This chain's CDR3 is CAISPPGGPEAFF. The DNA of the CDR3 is TGTGCCATCAGTCCCCCTGGAGGCCCTGAAGCTTTCTTT.

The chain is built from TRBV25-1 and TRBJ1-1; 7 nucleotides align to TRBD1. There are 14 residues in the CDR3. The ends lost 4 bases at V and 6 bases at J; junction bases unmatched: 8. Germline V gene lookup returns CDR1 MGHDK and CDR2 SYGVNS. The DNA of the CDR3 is TGTGCCAGCAGTGCCAATACAGGGGACGCTGAAGCTTTCTTT. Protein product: CASSANTGDAEAFF.

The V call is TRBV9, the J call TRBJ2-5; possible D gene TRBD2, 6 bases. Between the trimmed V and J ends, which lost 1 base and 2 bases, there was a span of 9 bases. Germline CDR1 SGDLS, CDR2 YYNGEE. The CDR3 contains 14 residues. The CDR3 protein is CASSVPGLQETQYF. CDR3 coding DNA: TGTGCCAGCAGCGTACCGGGACTGCAAGAGACCCAGTACTTC.

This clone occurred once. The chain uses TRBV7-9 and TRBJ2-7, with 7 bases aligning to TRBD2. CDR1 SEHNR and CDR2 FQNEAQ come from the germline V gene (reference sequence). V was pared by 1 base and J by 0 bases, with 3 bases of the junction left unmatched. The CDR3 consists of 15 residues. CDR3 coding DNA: TGTGCCAGCAGCTTAGGGGGGGGTAGCTCCTACGAGCAGTACTTC. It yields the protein CASSLGGGSSYEQYF.

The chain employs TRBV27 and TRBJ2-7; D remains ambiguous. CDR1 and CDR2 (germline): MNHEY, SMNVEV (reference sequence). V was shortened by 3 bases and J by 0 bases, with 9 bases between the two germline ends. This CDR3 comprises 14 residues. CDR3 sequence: CASSFTENSYEQYF. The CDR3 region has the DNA TGTGCCAGCAGTTTCACAGAGAACTCCTACGAGCAGTACTTC.

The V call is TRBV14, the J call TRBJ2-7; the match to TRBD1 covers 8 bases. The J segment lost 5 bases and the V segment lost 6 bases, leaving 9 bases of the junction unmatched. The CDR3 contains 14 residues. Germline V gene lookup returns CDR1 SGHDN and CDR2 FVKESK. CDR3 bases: TGTGCCAGCAGACTGTCAGGGGGCCGCGACGAGCAGTACTTC. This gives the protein CASRLSGGRDEQYF.

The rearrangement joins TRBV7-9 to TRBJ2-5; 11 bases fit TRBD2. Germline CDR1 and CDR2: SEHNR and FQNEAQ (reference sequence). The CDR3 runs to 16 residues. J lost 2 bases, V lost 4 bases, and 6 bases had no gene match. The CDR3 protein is CASSSGLAEVQETQYF. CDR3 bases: TGTGCCAGCAGCTCGGGACTAGCGGAGGTACAAGAGACCCAGTACTTC.

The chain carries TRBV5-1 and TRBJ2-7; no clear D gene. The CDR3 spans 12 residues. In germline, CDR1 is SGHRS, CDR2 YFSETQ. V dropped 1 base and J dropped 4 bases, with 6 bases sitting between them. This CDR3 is CASSLPAYEQYF. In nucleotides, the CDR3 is TGCGCCAGCAGCTTGCCCGCGTACGAGCAGTACTTC.

The CDR3 is CSVHRQETQYF. CDR3 bases: TGCAGCGTACACAGGCAAGAGACCCAGTACTTC. The V gene is TRBV29-1, the J gene TRBJ2-5; D may be TRBD1 (5 bases). Germline V gene data show CDR1 as SQVTM and CDR2 as ANQGSEA. Deletions cut 6 bases from V and 2 bases from J, with 7 bases between. The CDR3 sequence is 11 residues long.

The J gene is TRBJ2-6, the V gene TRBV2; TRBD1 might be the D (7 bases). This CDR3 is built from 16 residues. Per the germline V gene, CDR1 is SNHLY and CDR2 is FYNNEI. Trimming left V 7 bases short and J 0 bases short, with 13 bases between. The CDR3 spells CASKAGGTSGANVLTF. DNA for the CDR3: TGTGCCAGCAAAGCAGGGGGGACCTCTGGGGCCAACGTCCTGACTTTC.